This TCR beta chain was captured in a study of blood T cell repertoires in COVID-19. Study-wide background: Some COVID-19 samples were acute and others convalescent; all came from the United States, Italy and Spain. Sample material is recorded as cDNA or gDNA derived from T cells, B-cell-depleted T cells, or PBMCs.

Using immunoSEQ multiplex PCR, the repertoire was profiled, and TCRdb retains in-frame clones only, with some absent. The sample carries some 290,000 clones, more than 70% recorded once. CDR3 length: 13 amino acids. The V end lost 3 bases, the J end lost 0 bases, and 5 bases lay between the germline ends. Germline V gene data show CDR1 as WNHNN and CDR2 as SYGVQD (reference sequence). One Seattle source followed patients from active infection through their disease course. The receptor comes from a woman in her twenties or thirties with COVID-19, enrolled during active disease. What was sequenced was peripheral blood. The V and J genes are TRBV10-1 and TRBJ1-1; D is uncertain. CDR3 nucleotides: TGCGCCAGCAGTGAACAGCTGAACACTGAAGCTTTCTTT. The encoded protein is CASSEQLNTEAFF.